This T cell receptor (beta chain) is drawn from a study of T cell repertoires in cytomegalovirus infection. For the study at large: Carrying CMV and the relevant HLA type showed in public TCR beta signatures.

Germline CDR1 reads SEHNR; CDR2 reads FQNEAQ (reference sequence). This CDR3 has 16 amino acids. Trimming removed 3 bases from V and 3 bases from J, with 17 bases in between. One entry per CDR3 protein results from TCRdb running MiXCR on the reads. The sample carries about 360,000 distinct CDR3 sequences, roughly 34% recorded once. A few counts support this clonotype. Its cognate antigen is unknown. This chain joins TRBV7-9 and TRBJ1-1, with D possibly TRBD1 on 5 matching bases. Sample: cultured PBMCs, taken from culture after CMV antigen stimulation. This TCR derives from a human donor in good health (CMV status not recorded). Some clones in this sample may be carry-over from other donors' samples. CDR3 DNA sequence: TGTGCCAGCAGCTTCCGAGTTACCCAGGGTTACACTGAAGCTTTCTTT. It encodes CASSFRVTQGYTEAFF.